The rows below give T cell receptor beta chains drawn from one sample of a study of blood T cell repertoires in COVID-19. The assay was immunoSEQ multiplex PCR, and TCRdb's table has in-frame clones only and misses some. The sample has 200,000 to 250,000 clones; roughly 86% are singletons. The sample consisted of PBMCs or T cells enriched from blood (not recorded which). These receptor sequences come from a woman aged 45-59 years who had recovered from COVID-19. Each CDR3 is given with its conserved first and last residue. Clone size is given for some rows only: seen once, a few or many times, or a class if the clone is expanded.

-	TRBJ2-7	TRBV19	CATGQGPYEQYF
-	TRBJ1-6	TRBV4-3	CASSQDYNSYNSPLHF
-	TRBJ1-4	TRBV18	CASSPPNRLGEKLFF
-	TRBJ2-2	TRBV6-4	CASSVTGGDTGELFF
-	TRBJ2-7	TRBV19	CASSKAGGPYEQYF
-	TRBJ1-1	TRBV7-9	CASSEGAGTEAFF
-	TRBJ1-5	TRBV18	CASSDLRAQPQHF
-	TRBJ2-3	TRBV7-9	CASTPARIAQSTDTQYF
-	TRBJ2-2	TRBV27	CASSLGARGTGELFF
-	TRBJ1-1	TRBV19	CASSIGRWETEAFF
once	TRBJ2-3	TRBV24-1	CATSDPVDRTDTQYF
-	TRBJ2-1	TRBV28	CASSLPDRGNEQFF
-	TRBJ2-2	TRBV28	CASSLRGTSGRGELFF
-	TRBJ1-4	TRBV4-1	CASSPTGQGDEKLFF
-	TRBJ2-3	TRBV5-1	CASSLPRGDTQYF
few	TRBJ1-3	TRBV4-1	CASSQESSGGVGNTIYF
-	TRBJ1-2	TRBV4-2	CASSQGVTDYGYTF
-	TRBJ1-2	TRBV29-1	CSVKTDGYTF
-	TRBJ2-7	TRBV28	CASRVGSSAAYEQYF
-	TRBJ2-4	TRBV28	CASSRPGGLAKNIQYF
-	TRBJ2-3	TRBV7-2	CASSLAAGGAYTDTQYF